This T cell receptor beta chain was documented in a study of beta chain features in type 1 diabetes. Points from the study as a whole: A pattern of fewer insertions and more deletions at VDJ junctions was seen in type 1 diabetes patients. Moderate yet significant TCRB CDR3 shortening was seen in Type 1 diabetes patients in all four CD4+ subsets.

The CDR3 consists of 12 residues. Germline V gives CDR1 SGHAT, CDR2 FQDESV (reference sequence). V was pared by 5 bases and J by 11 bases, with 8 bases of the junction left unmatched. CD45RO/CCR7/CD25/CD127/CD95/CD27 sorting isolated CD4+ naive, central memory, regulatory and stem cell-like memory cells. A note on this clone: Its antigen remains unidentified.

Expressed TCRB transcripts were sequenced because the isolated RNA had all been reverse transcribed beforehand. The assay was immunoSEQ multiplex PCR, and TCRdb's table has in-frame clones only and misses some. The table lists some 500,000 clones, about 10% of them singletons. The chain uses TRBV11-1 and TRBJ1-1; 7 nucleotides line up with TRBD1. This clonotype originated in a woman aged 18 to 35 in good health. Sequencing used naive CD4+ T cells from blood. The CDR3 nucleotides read TGTGCCAGCAGCCCGGACAGGCTGAAGGCTTTCTTT. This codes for CASSPDRLKAFF.